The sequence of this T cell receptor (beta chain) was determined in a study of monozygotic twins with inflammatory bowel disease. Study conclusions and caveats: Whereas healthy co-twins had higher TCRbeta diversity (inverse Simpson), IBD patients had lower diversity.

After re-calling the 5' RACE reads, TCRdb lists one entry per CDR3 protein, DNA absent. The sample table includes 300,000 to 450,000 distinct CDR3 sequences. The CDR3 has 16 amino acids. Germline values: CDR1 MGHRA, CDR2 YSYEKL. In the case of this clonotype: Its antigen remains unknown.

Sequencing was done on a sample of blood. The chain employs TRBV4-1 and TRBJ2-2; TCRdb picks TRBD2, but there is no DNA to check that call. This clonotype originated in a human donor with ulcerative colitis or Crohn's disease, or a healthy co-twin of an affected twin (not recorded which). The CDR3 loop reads CASSHPGLADTGELFF.